Reported below is one TCR beta chain. Profiled with immunoSEQ multiplex PCR; TCRdb holds only in-frame clones, not every one. The sample shows some 1,600,000 clones, 95% to 99% of them seen only once. These data come from a study of shared clonotypes between healthy human individuals. Germline values: CDR1 SGHRS, CDR2 YFSETQ. The CDR3 length is 14 residues. Trimming removed 9 bases from V and 5 bases from J, with 21 bases in between. The TCR originated in a man under 40 in good health. What was sequenced was naive CD4+ T cells sorted from blood. Subset given: CD45RA+ positively selected. The chain is built from TRBV5-1 and TRBJ2-7; no firm D call. For the CDR3, the DNA is TGCGCCAACGACTTTCCGCGTAGACCCCACGAGCAGTACTTC. Its translation: CANDFPRRPHEQYF. Using reference TRBV5-1 and TRBJ2-7 for the parts outside the CDR3, the full variable domain is KAGVTQTPRYLIKTRGQQVTLSCSPISGHRSVSWYQQTPGQGLQFLFEYFSETQRNKGNFPGRFSGRQFSNSRSEMNVSTLELGDSALYLCANDFPRRPHEQYFGPGTRLTVT.